This T cell receptor beta chain was identified in a study of shared clonotypes between healthy human individuals. Overall study findings and caveats: Sharing across a handful of donors was seen in 4% to 5.5% of naive CD4 clonotypes.

With regard to this clone: Its antigen is not identified.

Trimming removed 2 bases at V and 6 bases at J, with 14 bases between. The germline CDR1 and CDR2 sequences are SGDLS and YYNGEE. CDR3 length equals 15 residues. Per the study methods: Junction-only immunoSEQ data arrived without quality scores, meaning filtering differed. Only in-frame clones appear in the TCRdb table, and some are missing; sequencing was by immunoSEQ multiplex PCR. D and trimming were read from the DNA, whereas the V and J calls and clone size are those reported in that table. This sample has roughly 410,000 clones, with 90% to 98% found just once. With CCR7-negative CD45RA+ TemRA cells, CD45RO+ cells were combined in CD8 memory.

J is TRBJ1-4 and V is TRBV9; D is ambiguous. The clonotype was recovered from a man aged 30 to 39 in good health. Sequenced material: memory CD8+ T cells sorted from blood. As to subset: CD45RO+ cells pooled with CCR7-negative TemRA cells. CDR3 sequence: CASSVTSFEDEKLFF. DNA for the CDR3: TGTGCCAGCAGCGTGACTTCTTTCGAGGATGAAAAACTGTTTTTT.